Sequencing of this T cell receptor beta chain was carried out in a study of OX40 agonist ivuxolimab in advanced cancers. About the study: Males comprised around 80% of the group, whose mean age was around 62 years (range roughly 23 to 80).

The V end lost 3 bases, the J end lost 4 bases, and 6 bases lay between the germline ends. CDR1 and CDR2 from the germline V gene are SQVTM and ANQGSEA. The CDR3 covers 12 residues. Profiling relied on immunoSEQ multiplex PCR, and the TCRdb table lists in-frame clones only, not all of them. This sample carries about 70,000 clones, more than 80% of them seen once, and the ten largest clones take approximately 2.5%. The chain uses TRBV29-1 and TRBJ1-4; the D is unclear. The sample was CD4+ or CD8+ T cells sorted from blood, taken in a trial of the OX40 agonist ivuxolimab. The receptor was isolated from an adult with an advanced solid tumor such as melanoma, head and neck, liver or kidney cancer. CDR3 DNA: TGCAGCGTTGACGGTAATAATGAAAAACTGTTTTTT. Protein sequence: CSVDGNNEKLFF.